The clone carrying this T cell receptor beta chain was picked up a small number of times. The antigen remains undetermined. This record belongs to a study of blood T cells in healthy people across ages. From germline, CDR1 is SGHTA and CDR2 FQGNSA. The CDR3 is 16 amino acids. The V end was cut by 0 bases, the J end by 1 base, with 13 bases between. Peripheral blood samples of around 9.8 milliliters were drawn from each donor. Study-level points and caveats: The study lacked donor CMV status, which possibly confounded expanded clonotype changes.

PCR was performed a second time for roughly 6 to 12 cycles using a sample-barcoded 5' primer and a J-beta primer mix. TCRdb called the 5' RACE reads again in MiXCR, with one record for every CDR3 protein. The sample carries around 580,000 distinct CDR3 sequences, around half recorded once. The rearrangement links TRBV7-2 to TRBJ2-7, with D possibly TRBD1 on 6 matching bases. The sample comprised blood. The source of this sequence is a man older than 75 in good health. The CDR3 coding sequence is TGTGCCAGCAGCTTAGCACCGGCAGGGGCGTCCTACGAGCAGTACTTC. Translated: CASSLAPAGASYEQYF.